Following are 22 T cell receptor beta chains from one sample sequenced in a study of human T cells and chemical hapten exposure. TCRdb re-called the RACE reads with MiXCR, one entry per CDR3 protein. Seen here are just over 350,000 distinct CDR3 sequences, about 6% observed once, and the top ten hold around 5.6%. Time point defined: patch test 2, 6 weeks after DPC sensitization. Treatment given: therapeutic diphenylcyclopropenone sensitization with weekly scalp DPC. The sample was whole blood, taken in connection with sensitization to the hapten diphenylcyclopropenone (DPC). The receptor set was obtained from a woman under 30 with alopecia areata. Some clones in this sample may be carry-over from other donors' samples.

This clonotype showed up just a few times. The chain is built from TRBV28 and TRBJ2-3; D remains unclear. With 6 bases removed from V and 4 bases from J, the gap between germline ends came to 8 bases. Germline CDR1 is MDHEN and CDR2 is SYDVKM. There are 12 residues in the CDR3. CDR3 sequence: CASRPDADTQYF. CDR3 bases: TGTGCCAGCAGACCCGATGCAGATACGCAGTATTTT.

The chain combines TRBV15 with TRBJ2-1; 12 bases fit TRBD1. The CDR3 covers 16 residues. Trimming took 0 bases from V and 8 from J; bases not matched to a gene: 5. CDR1 is LNHNV and CDR2 is YYDKDF in the germline V gene (reference sequence). DNA of the CDR3: TGTGCCACCAGCAGAGAAGGAGGGACAGGGGGCGATGAGCAGTTCTTC. It translates to CATSREGGTGGDEQFF.

V gene TRBV7-6 combines with J gene TRBJ2-7; D ambiguous. V dropped 5 bases and J dropped 5 bases, with 16 bases sitting between them. The CDR3 spans 14 residues. Germline V CDR1 and CDR2: SGHVS, FNYEAQ. CDR3 in amino acids: CASSSLQLAHEQYF. CDR3 sequence (DNA): TGTGCCAGCAGCAGTCTGCAATTGGCCCACGAGCAGTACTTC.

This clonotype has a count of ten or more. This chain joins TRBV7-2 and TRBJ1-5, with D perhaps TRBD1 (6 bases). The CDR3 spans 17 residues. The ends were cut back, 2 bases at V and 0 bases at J, with 14 bases in the middle. Germline-derived CDR1 and CDR2 are SGHTA and FQGNSA. The CDR3 coding sequence is TGTGCCAGCAGCTTACTTGGGACACCCTATAGCAATCAGCCCCAGCATTTT. This translates into CASSLLGTPYSNQPQHF.

The chain couples TRBV21-1 to TRBJ1-2. TRBV21-1 is noted as a pseudogene. CDR3 length equals 15 residues. The CDR3 sequence is CASSKGRTGNYGYTF. CDR3 nucleotide sequence: TGTGCCAGCAGCAAGGGAAGAACGGGTAACTATGGCTACACCTTC.

This chain uses TRBV10-3 with TRBJ2-5, with TRBD2 identical over 7 bases. Trimming cost V 5 bases and J 7 bases; bases outside gene matches: 13. The CDR3 is 15 residues long. Germline V lookup: CDR1 ENHRY, CDR2 SYGVKD. The CDR3 protein is CAISLAEFRVGTQYF. CDR3 in DNA: TGTGCCATCAGTCTAGCGGAGTTTCGGGTTGGGACCCAGTACTTC.

V gene TRBV5-1 combines with J gene TRBJ1-6; the match to TRBD1 covers 7 bases. Germline CDR1 reads SGHRS; CDR2 reads YFSETQ. V was pared by 3 bases and J by 6 bases, with 9 bases of the junction left unmatched. CDR3 length: 16 amino acids. As DNA, the CDR3 is TGCGCCAGCAGCTCCGACAGGGCCCCTTCTAATTCACCCCTCCACTTT. Translation: CASSSDRAPSNSPLHF.

A few counts support this clonotype. This sequence joins TRBV4-2 and TRBJ1-1, with D unresolved. Germline lookup yields CDR1 LGHNA and CDR2 YNFKEQ. V gave up 1 base and J gave up 0 bases, with 9 bases separating them. The CDR3 totals 15 residues. The CDR3 nucleotides are TGTGCCAGCAGCCAAGTACAGAGAATGAACACTGAAGCTTTCTTT. It yields the protein CASSQVQRMNTEAFF.

This clonotype was observed at least ten times. The J gene is TRBJ2-2, the V gene TRBV6-2 or TRBV6-3, with D possibly being TRBD1 (6 bases). Germline-derived CDR1 and CDR2 are MNHEY and SVGEGT. CDR3 size: 14 residues. Trimming removed 7 bases at V and 4 bases at J, with 13 bases between. DNA for the CDR3: TGTGCCAGCATTGATACAGGGAGCACCGGGGAGCTGTTTTTT. Residues: CASIDTGSTGELFF.

This chain uses TRBV11-2 with TRBJ1-1, with D perhaps TRBD1 (5 bases). Per the germline V gene, CDR1 is SGHAT and CDR2 is FQNNGV. The CDR3 length is 16 residues. V lost 0 bases and J lost 6, with 17 bases in between. The CDR3 nucleotides are TGTGCCAGCAGCTTAGATCAAAAGGGGTTATACGCTGAAGCTTTCTTT. Translation gives CASSLDQKGLYAEAFF.

This clonotype occurred many times. The rearrangement uses TRBV6-5 and TRBJ1-1; the D gene is possibly TRBD1 (5 bases). This CDR3 is 16 amino acids long. Germline V lookup: CDR1 MNHEY, CDR2 SVGAGI. V shed 5 bases and J shed 10 bases, with 26 bases lying between them. The CDR3 DNA sequence: TGTGCCAGCAGTCGGGCGGAGGGGTCGCCCGGAGGTGTAGCTTTCTTT. It encodes CASSRAEGSPGGVAFF.

This clonotype appeared many times. The chain uses TRBV12-3 or TRBV12-4 and TRBJ2-4, with D perhaps assigned TRBD1 or TRBD2 (6 bases each). This CDR3 has 16 residues. Trimming removed 1 base from V and 2 bases from J, with 12 bases in between. The DNA of the CDR3 is TGTGCCAGCAGTTTAGGGGGGGCGACCTCCAAAAACATTCAGTACTTC. It specifies CASSLGGATSKNIQYF.

This clonotype has just a few counts. This rearrangement joins TRBV5-1 to TRBJ2-6; D unresolved. Germline CDR1 SGHRS, CDR2 YFSETQ. V was cut by 2 bases and J by 0 bases, with 12 bases left in between. The CDR3 spans 17 residues. The DNA of the CDR3 is TGCGCCAGCAGCTTTTCAGTAGCTAGCTCTGGGGCCAACGTCCTGACTTTC. Amino acids: CASSFSVASSGANVLTF.

This clonotype appeared once. The CDR3 does not close with the conserved phenylalanine or tryptophan, likely indicating a read error. The CDR3 reads CASRPGGSNTEAFL. In DNA, the CDR3 is TGTGCCAGCAGACCAGGGGGCTCGAACACTGAAGCTTTCTTG. This chain connects TRBV6-2 or TRBV6-3 to TRBJ1-1; 8 bases are a match to TRBD1. V lost 6 bases, J lost 1 base, and 4 bases stayed unmatched. CDR3 size: 14 residues. The germline CDR1 and CDR2 sequences are MNHEY and SVGEGT.

This clonotype was found many times. The chain has TRBV6-6 and TRBJ1-4, with D perhaps matching TRBD1 (6 bases). This CDR3 has 14 amino acids. Trimming cost V 1 base and J 8 bases, with 11 bases left between them. Germline V gene sequence: CDR1 MNHNY, CDR2 SVGAGI (reference sequence). CDR3 DNA: TGTGCCAGCAGTTACTTAACAGGGAACGAAAAACTGTTTTTT. Its translation is CASSYLTGNEKLFF.

The table lists this clonotype with many counts. The J gene is TRBJ1-4, the V gene TRBV6-5; D remains unclear. CDR1 and CDR2 from the germline V gene are MNHEY and SVGAGI. This CDR3 is 15 amino acids long. Trimming pared 0 bases from V and 0 bases from J, leaving 5 bases between. The CDR3, as DNA: TGTGCCAGCAGTTACTCCAGCGCAACTAATGAAAAACTGTTTTTT. Translated, it gives CASSYSSATNEKLFF.

This clonotype was found a few times. The DNA for the CDR3 is TGTGCCACCAGTGATTTGAGGACCTACAATGAGCAGTTCTTC. Residues: CATSDLRTYNEQFF. The gene calls are TRBV24-1 and TRBJ2-1; unclear D gene. CDR3 length equals 14 residues. The germline V and J ends were trimmed by 0 bases and 2 bases, with 4 bases remaining between them. Germline loops: CDR1 KGHDR, CDR2 SFDVKD.

This clonotype has at least ten counts. The V and J genes are TRBV24-1 and TRBJ2-1; D might be TRBD1 or TRBD2, each matching 6 bases. The CDR3 is 16 residues long. Germline values: CDR1 KGHDR, CDR2 SFDVKD. V gave up 5 bases and J gave up 2 bases, with 15 bases separating them. The CDR3 DNA reads TGTGCCACCAGTGCCCCTGTAGGGGGGACCTACAATGAGCAGTTCTTC. It yields the protein CATSAPVGGTYNEQFF.

A few counts support this clonotype. This sequence joins TRBV5-1 and TRBJ2-3, with D uncertain. The germline gives CDR1 SGHRS, CDR2 YFSETQ. CDR3 length: 17 residues. V lost 3 bases and J lost 7, with 24 bases in between. The CDR3 here is CASSYPPASRFYHTQYF. The CDR3 DNA reads TGCGCCAGCAGCTACCCGCCCGCAAGTCGTTTTTACCATACGCAGTATTTT.

This clonotype was picked up a small number of times. The V gene is TRBV3-1, the J gene TRBJ2-2, with D hard to call. Trimming took off 1 base at V and 8 bases at J, with 8 bases between the two ends. CDR3 length: 13 amino acids. Germline V gene lookup returns CDR1 LGHDT and CDR2 YNNKEL (reference sequence). CDR3 nucleotides: TGTGCCAGCAGCCAAGTGGCGAGGGGGGAGCTGTTTTTT. Translated: CASSQVARGELFF.

This clonotype was seen ten or more times. The chain combines TRBV18 with TRBJ1-5; D call uncertain. Trimming stripped 1 base from V and 0 bases from J, with 13 bases between. The CDR3 runs 17 residues. Germline V gives CDR1 KGHSH, CDR2 LQKENI. CDR3 sequence (DNA): TGTGCCAGCTCACCACAGCAAGGGATTAATAGCAATCAGCCCCAGCATTTT. Amino acid sequence: CASSPQQGINSNQPQHF.

The V call is TRBV5-1, the J call TRBJ1-1; D remains ambiguous. The CDR3 sequence is 15 residues long. Germline values: CDR1 SGHRS, CDR2 YFSETQ. V was cut by 0 bases and J by 1 base, with 10 bases left in between. As DNA, the CDR3 is TGCGCCAGCAGCTTGGTACCGGGTCAGAACACTGAAGCTTTCTTT. Translated, it gives CASSLVPGQNTEAFF.